Included here is one T cell receptor beta chain sequence, with context. Its cognate antigen is unknown. PCR was performed a second time for roughly 7 to 11 cycles using a sample-barcoded 5' primer and a J-beta primer mix. TCRdb reanalysed the 5' RACE reads using MiXCR and keeps one entry per CDR3 protein. The data contain approximately 700,000 distinct CDR3 sequences, about 32% of them seen just once; the ten biggest clones take up 15%. This specimen comes from a study of blood T cells in healthy people across ages. No fewer than 6 micrograms of total RNA were isolated from every sample. This CDR3 has 14 residues. Germline CDR1 MGHDK, CDR2 SYGVNS. The trim removed 4 bases at V and 7 bases at J, leaving 6 bases unmatched. The study, taken as a whole, reports: Unsorted PBMCs ruled out conclusive naive versus antigen-experienced comparison. Both higher diversity and more naive CD4+ cells marked long-lived donors when set against aged donors.

This TCR was recovered from an elderly woman in good health. The sequenced sample consisted of blood. This sequence joins TRBV25-1 and TRBJ2-1; TRBD1 agrees at 8 bases. CDR3 sequence reads: CASSGTGKRNEQFF. CDR3 DNA: TGTGCCAGCAGTGGGACAGGGAAACGGAATGAGCAGTTCTTC.